The 7 T cell receptor beta chains below all came from one sample that was sequenced in a study of OX40 agonist ivuxolimab in advanced cancers. Some clones are missing from TCRdb's copy, which holds only in-frame ones; the method was immunoSEQ multiplex PCR. The sample shows over 30,000 clones, about 88% of them seen only once. The sample in question was CD4+ or CD8+ T cells sorted from blood, obtained in a trial of the OX40 agonist ivuxolimab. The receptors were gathered from an adult with an advanced solid tumor such as melanoma, head and neck, liver or kidney cancer.

V usage is TRBV11-2 and J usage is TRBJ2-5; 14 nucleotides align to TRBD2. V lost 3 bases, J lost 4 bases, and 1 base stayed unmatched. Per the germline V gene, CDR1 is SGHAT and CDR2 is FQNNGV. This CDR3 contains 15 residues. In DNA, the CDR3 is TGTGCCAGCAGCTTCGGGACTAGCGGGAGAGAGACCCAGTACTTC. Its translation is CASSFGTSGRETQYF.

The chain has TRBV27 and TRBJ1-6; no reliable D call. With 6 bases removed from V and 0 bases from J, the gap between germline ends came to 12 bases. Germline V gene data show CDR1 as MNHEY and CDR2 as SMNVEV (reference sequence). This CDR3 has 16 residues. In DNA form, the CDR3 reads TGTGCCAGCAGGCCCGCGGGGAGCTCCTATAATTCACCCCTCCACTTT. Protein: CASRPAGSSYNSPLHF.

The chain links TRBV6-5 to TRBJ2-3, with D hard to call. Germline values: CDR1 MNHEY, CDR2 SVGAGI. This CDR3 region has 14 residues. Trimming shortened V by 5 bases and J by 2 bases, and 11 bases separated the two germline ends. CDR3 bases: TGTGCCAGCAGTCCTACTCTGTCCACAGATACGCAGTATTTT. This encodes CASSPTLSTDTQYF.

The V call is TRBV10-3, the J call TRBJ1-1; 8 bases line up with TRBD1. The junction had 7 bases not matched to a gene; V was cut back by 6 bases and J by 1 base. CDR1 and CDR2 from the germline V gene are ENHRY and SYGVKD. The CDR3 covers 15 residues. The CDR3 DNA follows: TGTGCCATCAGGGAGACAGGGGACCCGAACACTGAAGCTTTCTTT. Protein sequence: CAIRETGDPNTEAFF.

Of note for this clone: In the same sample, other DNA sequences code for this CDR3. The rearrangement links TRBV7-8 to TRBJ2-1; 8 bases are shared with TRBD2. The length of the CDR3 is 15 residues. Germline values: CDR1 SGHVS, CDR2 FQNEAQ. The ends lost 1 base at V and 3 bases at J; junction bases unmatched: 2. CDR3 protein: CASSLGLAGYNEQFF. The CDR3 region has the DNA TGTGCCAGCAGCTTAGGTCTAGCGGGCTACAATGAGCAGTTCTTC.

This chain links TRBV30 with TRBJ2-5; maybe TRBD2 (6 bases). The CDR3 sequence is 11 residues long. V lost 7 bases and J 1 base, leaving 7 bases between the germline ends. Germline CDR1 reads GTSNPN; CDR2 reads SVGIG (reference sequence). The CDR3 bases are TGTGCCTACGGGGGCCAAGAGACCCAGTACTTC. Translating it yields CAYGGQETQYF. Complete variable domain (other parts from reference TRBV30 and TRBJ2-5): SQTIHQWPATLVQPVGSPLSLECTVEGTSNPNLYWYRQAAGRGLQLLFYSVGIGQISSEVPQNLSASRPQDRQFILSSKKLLLSDSGFYLCAYGGQETQYFGPGTRLLVL.

Only one count was recorded for this clone. This chain joins TRBV5-8 and TRBJ2-2, with 7 bases identical to TRBD1. The CDR3 totals 15 residues. V was pared by 0 bases and J by 5 bases, with 4 bases of the junction left unmatched. CDR1 is SGHTS, CDR2 YDEGEE, per germline. CDR3 sequence: CASSLVVRGTGELFF. The DNA of the CDR3 is TGTGCCAGCAGCTTGGTCGTCAGGGGGACCGGGGAGCTGTTTTTT. The whole variable domain, remainder taken from reference TRBV5-8 and TRBJ2-2, is EAGVTQSPTHLIKTRGQQATLRCSPISGHTSVYWYQQALGLGLQFLLWYDEGEERNRGNFPPRFSGRQFPNYSSELNVNALELEDSALYLCASSLVVRGTGELFFGEGSRLTVL.